The entry below describes one TCR beta chain. This clone's antigen is unknown. Mismatch with germline at one junction end may stem from a read error. Systemically healthy Caucasian individuals from Russia, over 30 in total and aged about 6 to 100 years, were included as donors. Approximately 10 milliliters of peripheral blood were collected from each donor into EDTA-treated Vacutainer tubes. Ficoll-Paque density-gradient centrifugation was used to isolate PBMCs, with at least 6 million per sample. Trizol reagent was used to extract total RNA from PBMCs, with at least 5 micrograms per sample. For every donor, flow cytometry on a PBMC aliquot measured the percentage of naive CD45RAhigh/CD27high T cells. The cysteine opens and the phenylalanine closes a CDR3 of 15 amino acids. The retained sequence is limited to the CDR3, 45 bases, with the frame set at the first base. CDR1 and CDR2 are read off the germline V gene as MNHEY and SVGAGI.

Library prep was done by 5' RACE. Sequenced on an Illumina HiSeq 2500. The second PCR ran for about 7 to 11 cycles and used a J-beta primer mix along with a sample-barcoded 5' primer. A template-switch 5' adaptor carrying 12 random nucleotides introduced a unique molecular identifier onto each TCR beta cDNA molecule. Each sample yielded at least 2.5 million CDR3-containing paired-end reads. The Mint cDNA synthesis kit, primed by a TRBC-specific oligonucleotide, was used to synthesize first-strand cDNA from all RNA. After uracil-DNA glycosylase treatment, a first 18-cycle PCR used universal primers M1SS and BC2_uni_R on all cDNA. The source study handled its data this way. Normalization of each sample was performed by random selection of 1 million high-quality reads, each carrying a distinct molecular identifier. Reads sharing molecular identifiers were discarded rather than binned into consensus sequences. MiTCR, with a Q25 quality threshold and the strictest error-elimination algorithm, was used for CDR3 identification, clonotype clustering and error correction. A nonparametric unseen species model with Euler transformation was used to estimate a lower bound on total TCR beta diversity. TCRdb trimmed public reads at Q25 via fastp, called clones via MiXCR and kept in-frame beta chains. When rows share a CDR3 protein, they turn into one entry using the most common DNA and genes. TCRdb's processing, not the authors', yielded these V and J calls. In all, the sample holds some 900,000 distinct CDR3 sequences, and 40% to 60% of those were seen once. Clones ranked in the top ten supply about an eighth of the sample.

The sample belongs to a study of blood T cells in healthy people across ages (dated by TCRdb to 2013 to 2016). In terms of the full investigation: In model experiments, roughly one uniquely barcoded TCR beta cDNA molecule per two T cells was captured by template switching. The study measured age-related changes in TCR beta repertoire diversity using deep sequencing normalized with unique cDNA molecular identifiers. Donors were grouped into four age groups: young (average 16 years), middle-aged (39), aged (about 60) and long-lived (just over 80). To avoid experimental bias, donors of different ages were spread randomly across the sequencing lanes. For two donors (one aged 18 to 30 and one aged 80 or older), the study analyzed two additional independent replicas of 1 million unique cDNA reads from the same blood draw.

The paper as a whole reports these results and caveats: Because profiling used bulk unsorted PBMCs, naive and antigen-experienced compartments could not be compared conclusively. The long-lived group showed more naive CD4+ T cells, fewer expanded clones and increased TCR diversity than the aged group, suggesting age selection. As age increased, observed TCR beta diversity per million T cells dropped in a roughly linear way, and a significant reduction was already evident by age roughly 36. Estimates of total diversity from one million sequenced T cells were regarded as lower bounds and underestimates. Donor CMV infection status was unknown, potentially confounding age-related changes in expanded clonotypes. Observed TCR beta diversity correlated strongly with the percentage of naive T cells measured by flow cytometry.

The sequence came from a man younger than 45 in good health. Input material: blood. Recombination linked TRBV6-5 to TRBJ2-1; TRBD2 lines up with 9 middle nucleotides. DNA sequence: TGTGCCGGCAGCCCTAGTAGCGGGGGCTACAATGAGCAGTTCTTC. It translates to CAGSPSSGGYNEQFF.